The rows below give T cell receptor beta chains drawn from one sample of a study of T cell repertoires in cytomegalovirus infection. These TCRs are of unknown antigen specificity. Each CDR3 protein gets one entry after TCRdb re-called the reads with MiXCR. Altogether 650,000 to 900,000 distinct CDR3 sequences are present, around a third being singletons, with the ten largest covering roughly 12%. The input for sequencing was cultured CD8+ T cells from PBMCs, taken from culture after CMV antigen stimulation. Receptors originate from a human donor in good health (CMV status not recorded). Some clones in this sample may be carry-over from other donors' samples. Each CDR3 is given with its conserved first and last residue. Each record gives: clone size, D gene, V gene, J gene, CDR3 DNA, CDR3 protein. D genes are given only for firm matches. Clone size is shown for a subset of rows, as once, few, many or a class of expanded clone.

clone_size: -
d_call: -
v_call: TRBV6-8
j_call: TRBJ2-1
cdr3_nt: TGTGCCAGCAGTTACTCCAGGCCGAGCTCCTACAATGAGCAGTTCTTC
cdr3_aa: CASSYSRPSSYNEQFF

clone_size: few
d_call: TRBD2
v_call: TRBV12-3/TRBV12-4
j_call: TRBJ2-1
cdr3_nt: TGTGCCAGCAGTTTAGCGTTATGGACTAGCGGGGGGGCCCCCTACAATGAGCAGTTCTTC
cdr3_aa: CASSLALWTSGGAPYNEQFF

clone_size: few
d_call: TRBD2
v_call: TRBV27
j_call: TRBJ2-3
cdr3_nt: TGTGCCAGCAGTTGGGTTAGCGGGGGGGCGGATACGCAGTATTTT
cdr3_aa: CASSWVSGGADTQYF

clone_size: many
d_call: -
v_call: TRBV7-8
j_call: TRBJ2-3
cdr3_nt: TGTGCCAGCAGCTTTGTCCGGGACACAGATACGCAGTATTTT
cdr3_aa: CASSFVRDTDTQYF

clone_size: -
d_call: TRBD1
v_call: TRBV9
j_call: TRBJ1-5
cdr3_nt: TGTGCCAGCAGCGCCCAGGGGGCGGTGAATCAGCCCCAGCATTTT
cdr3_aa: CASSAQGAVNQPQHF

clone_size: -
d_call: TRBD2
v_call: TRBV11-1
j_call: TRBJ2-1
cdr3_nt: TGTGCCAGCAGCCGGGATCGACTAGCGGTGGAGTTCTTC
cdr3_aa: CASSRDRLAVEFF

clone_size: -
d_call: -
v_call: TRBV4-1
j_call: TRBJ2-1
cdr3_nt: TGCGCCAGCAGCCCCATAGGAATCCACTCCTACAATGAGCAGTTCTTC
cdr3_aa: CASSPIGIHSYNEQFF

clone_size: -
d_call: TRBD1
v_call: TRBV5-6
j_call: TRBJ2-7
cdr3_nt: TGTGCCAGCAGCCTAGGGACAGGTTCTATCTACGAGCAGTACTTC
cdr3_aa: CASSLGTGSIYEQYF

clone_size: -
d_call: -
v_call: TRBV12-3/TRBV12-4
j_call: TRBJ1-2
cdr3_nt: TGTGCCAGCAGTTTAGTGCCGGGGTTTGGCTACACCTTC
cdr3_aa: CASSLVPGFGYTF

clone_size: few
d_call: -
v_call: TRBV4-1
j_call: TRBJ1-5
cdr3_nt: TGCGCCAGCAGCCTCTCCAGGGGTTTCGGCAATCAGCCCCAGCATTTT
cdr3_aa: CASSLSRGFGNQPQHF

clone_size: -
d_call: -
v_call: TRBV27
j_call: TRBJ1-1
cdr3_nt: TGTGCCAGCAGACCTTGGGAGAGAAACACTGAAGCTTTCTTT
cdr3_aa: CASRPWERNTEAFF

clone_size: -
d_call: -
v_call: TRBV4-3
j_call: TRBJ1-1
cdr3_nt: TGCGCCAGCAGCCAAGATATGGCCCGACCCATCCCTTTCTTT
cdr3_aa: CASSQDMARPIPFF